One and the same sample provided the 5 T cell receptor beta chains below, sequenced in a study of monozygotic twins with inflammatory bowel disease. TCRdb re-analyzed the 5' RACE reads; it lists each CDR3 protein once, without DNA. The sample totals over 150,000 distinct CDR3 sequences. The sample consisted of blood. The receptor set was obtained from a human donor with ulcerative colitis or Crohn's disease, or a healthy co-twin of an affected twin (not recorded which).

The CDR3 spells CAAHSGSLRETQYF. The J gene is TRBJ2-5, the V gene TRBV10-3; lacking DNA, the TRBD2 call made by TCRdb goes unchecked. CDR3 length: 14 residues. Germline lookup yields CDR1 ENHRY and CDR2 SYGVKD.

The chain recombines TRBV5-4 with TRBJ2-7; as DNA is missing, the TRBD1 call by TCRdb cannot be tested. From germline, CDR1 is SGHNT and CDR2 YYREEE (reference sequence). This CDR3 region has 15 residues. The CDR3: CANSLGKGSQGEQYF. Filled out from reference TRBV5-4 and TRBJ2-7, the complete variable domain reads ETGVTQSPTHLIKTRGQQVTLRCSSQSGHNTVSWYQQALGQGPQFIFQYYREEENGRGNFPPRFSGLQFPNYSSELNVNALELDDSALYLCANSLGKGSQGEQYFGPGTRLTVT.

The genes are TRBV5-4 and TRBJ1-1. Germline V gene lookup returns CDR1 SGHNT and CDR2 YYREEE (reference sequence). This CDR3 is built from 15 residues. CDR3 protein: CASSLDGFLGSEAFF.

The chain joins TRBV13 to TRBJ1-2. This CDR3 spans 14 amino acids. Germline-derived CDR1 and CDR2 are PRHDT and FYEKMQ (reference sequence). The CDR3: CASSLRASRYGYTF.

The V gene is TRBV20-1, the J gene TRBJ2-2; the TCRdb call, TRBD2, lacks DNA for checking. CDR1 DFQATT and CDR2 SNEGSKA come from the germline V gene (reference sequence). The CDR3 consists of 15 residues. This CDR3 reads CSALYAGLNTGELFF.